Described below is a single T cell receptor beta chain sequence and its context. These data belong to a study of technical replicates of blood from a handful of donors. The table came from immunoSEQ multiplex PCR; TCRdb's copy has only in-frame clones and leaves some out. The repertoire includes over 55,000 clones, more than 70% of them detected once, and roughly 4.8% sits in the top ten. The TCR sequence derives from a human donor in good health. Some clones in this sample may be carry-over from other donors' samples. Material: PBMCs.

The DNA for the CDR3 is TGTGCCAGCTCAAGAGGCGAAGTCACTGAAGCTTTCTTT. Protein: CASSRGEVTEAFF. This sequence joins TRBV18 and TRBJ1-1; D is ambiguous. CDR1 is KGHSH and CDR2 is LQKENI in the germline V gene. Deletions cut 5 bases from V and 4 bases from J, with 11 bases between. This CDR3 has 13 residues. Full variable domain (rest looked up from reference TRBV18 and TRBJ1-1): NAGVMQNPRHLVRRRGQEARLRCSPMKGHSHVYWYRQLPEEGLKFMVYLQKENIIDESGMPKERFSAEFPKEGPSILRIQQVVRGDSAAYFCASSRGEVTEAFFGQGTRLTVV.